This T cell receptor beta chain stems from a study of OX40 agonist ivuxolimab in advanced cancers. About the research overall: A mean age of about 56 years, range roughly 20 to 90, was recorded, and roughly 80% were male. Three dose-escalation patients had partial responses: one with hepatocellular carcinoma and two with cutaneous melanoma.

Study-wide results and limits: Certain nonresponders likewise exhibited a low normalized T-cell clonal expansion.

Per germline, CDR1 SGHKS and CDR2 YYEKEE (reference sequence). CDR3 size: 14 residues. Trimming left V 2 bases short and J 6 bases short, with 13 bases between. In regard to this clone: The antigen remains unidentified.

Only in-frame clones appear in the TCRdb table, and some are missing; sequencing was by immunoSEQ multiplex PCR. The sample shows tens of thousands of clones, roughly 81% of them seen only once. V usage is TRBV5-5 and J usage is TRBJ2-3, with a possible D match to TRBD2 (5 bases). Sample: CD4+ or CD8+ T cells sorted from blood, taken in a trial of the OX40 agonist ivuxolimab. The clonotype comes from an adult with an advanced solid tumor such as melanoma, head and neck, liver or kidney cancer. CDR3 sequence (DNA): TGTGCCAGCAGCTTCTTCTCTCGCGGGGATACGCAGTATTTT. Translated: CASSFFSRGDTQYF. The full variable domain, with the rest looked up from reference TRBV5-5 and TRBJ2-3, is DAGVTQSPTHLIKTRGQQVTLRCSPISGHKSVSWYQQVLGQGPQFIFQYYEKEERGRGNFPDRFSARQFPNYSSELNVNALLLGDSALYLCASSFFSRGDTQYFGPGTRLTVL.